One and the same sample provided the 6 T cell receptor beta chains below, sequenced in a study of blood T cells in healthy people across ages. Using a J-beta primer mix together with a sample-barcoded 5' primer, a second PCR was run for roughly 6 to 11 cycles. In TCRdb, the 5' RACE reads were re-called with MiXCR into one record per CDR3 protein. The profile shows roughly 800,000 distinct CDR3 sequences, about 25% of them singletons. The data were also submitted as part of a second study, on T cells of mothers and their children.

The sequenced sample was blood. The receptors originated from a boy between 5 and 17 years old in good health.

The genes are TRBV28 and TRBJ2-1, with 7 bases lining up with TRBD1. Unmatched junction bases numbered 6, after V lost 2 bases and J lost 5 bases. Germline V gene data show CDR1 as MDHEN and CDR2 as SYDVKM. The length of the CDR3 is 15 residues. In DNA, the CDR3 is TGTGCCAGCAGTTTAAGGGGGCGGACACACAATGAGCAGTTCTTC. Residues: CASSLRGRTHNEQFF.

The chain uses TRBV27 and TRBJ1-2; possible D gene TRBD1, 5 bases. Trimming took 5 bases from V and 7 from J, leaving 14 bases between them. Germline V lookup: CDR1 MNHEY, CDR2 SMNVEV (reference sequence). There are 13 residues in the CDR3. The CDR3 protein is CASSTGYPGGYTF. Written as DNA, the CDR3 is TGTGCCAGCAGTACAGGCTATCCAGGTGGCTACACCTTC.

This clonotype was recorded a few times. The J gene is TRBJ2-7, the V gene TRBV9; TRBD1 aligns across 9 bases. CDR1 is SGDLS, CDR2 YYNGEE, per germline. This CDR3 has 14 residues. The V gene end was trimmed by 4 bases and the J gene end by 5 bases; junction bases not matched to a gene: 7. The chain's CDR3 is CASSPWTGVDEQYF. The CDR3 nucleotides read TGTGCCAGCAGCCCCTGGACAGGGGTGGACGAGCAGTACTTC.

V is TRBV10-3 and J is TRBJ2-2; TRBD1 or TRBD2 may be the D gene (5 bases each). The germline gives CDR1 ENHRY, CDR2 SYGVKD. The CDR3 spans 16 residues. This chain's CDR3 is CATAPGTGMNTGELFF. The CDR3, as DNA: TGTGCTACCGCCCCTGGGACGGGGATGAACACCGGGGAGCTGTTTTTT.

This chain links TRBV7-2 with TRBJ2-2, with D possibly being TRBD2 (6 bases). This CDR3 has 17 residues. Germline-derived CDR1 and CDR2 are SGHTA and FQGNSA. V gave up 0 bases and J gave up 3 bases, with 14 bases separating them. CDR3 protein: CASSLAVVSGHTGELFF. The CDR3 nucleotides are TGTGCCAGCAGCTTAGCAGTCGTTAGCGGACACACCGGGGAGCTGTTTTTT. Full variable domain (rest looked up from reference TRBV7-2 and TRBJ2-2): GAGVSQSPSNKVTEKGKDVELRCDPISGHTALYWYRQSLGQGLEFLIYFQGNSAPDKSGLPSDRFSAERTGGSVSTLTIQRTQQEDSAVYLCASSLAVVSGHTGELFFGEGSRLTVL.

This clonotype was seen repeatedly, ten times or more. This rearrangement joins TRBV7-9 to TRBJ1-4; tentatively, D is TRBD1 (5 bases). V lost 0 bases and J lost 3, with 8 bases in between. Germline loops: CDR1 SEHNR, CDR2 FQNEAQ (reference sequence). The CDR3 consists of 15 residues. The CDR3 nucleotides are TGTGCCAGCAGCTTAGCGCCGGGACCTAATGAAAAACTGTTTTTT. Its translation is CASSLAPGPNEKLFF. Combining the CDR3 with reference TRBV7-9 and TRBJ1-4 gives the whole variable domain DTGVSQNPRHKITKRGQNVTFRCDPISEHNRLYWYRQTLGQGPEFLTYFQNEAQLEKSRLLSDRFSAERPKGSFSTLEIQRTEQGDSAMYLCASSLAPGPNEKLFFGSGTQLSVL.